These 17 T cell receptor beta chains share one sample of origin, sequenced in a study of T cells in localized non-small cell lung cancer (dated by TCRdb to the early 2020s). The library was made by the immunoSEQ multiplex PCR assay. Drawn from immuneACCESS, this table holds only the in-frame rearrangements with V and J called that TCRdb kept. Clones are partly lost; checked studies trace under half to an unresolved V gene and leave the rest unexplained. A total of under 25,000 clones appear in this sample, about 89% of them only once. 4% of the sample goes to the ten largest clones. The sequences come from peripheral blood, collected before any cancer treatment. These receptors all stem from a male donor at least 60 years old with stage I squamous cell lung carcinoma.

The chain carries TRBV11-3 and TRBJ2-5; unclear D gene. Germline CDR1 and CDR2: SGHNT and YENEEA. The CDR3 loop spans 14 amino acids. Trimming left V 1 base short and J 3 bases short, with 9 bases between. This CDR3 reads CASSLGVDEETQYF. The CDR3 region has the DNA TGTGCCAGCAGCTTAGGGGTAGACGAAGAGACCCAGTACTTC. Full variable domain (missing parts from reference TRBV11-3 and TRBJ2-5): EAGVVQSPRYKIIEKKQPVAFWCNPISGHNTLYWYLQNLGQGPELLIRYENEEAVDDSQLPKDRFSAERLKGVDSTLKIQPAELGDSAVYLCASSLGVDEETQYFGPGTRLLVL.

The V call is TRBV27, the J call TRBJ2-1, with 8 bases identical to TRBD2. Germline V CDR1 and CDR2: MNHEY, SMNVEV (reference sequence). After removal of 6 bases from V and 0 bases from J, the junction contained 16 bases not matched to a gene. The CDR3 sequence is 19 residues long. The CDR3 DNA sequence: TGTGCCAGCAGCAAAACCCCGACTAGCGACCTTAGCTCCTACAATGAGCAGTTCTTC. As protein: CASSKTPTSDLSSYNEQFF.

DNA of the CDR3: TGCGCCAGCAGCTTGAGCGGGAGGGATTCCGGGGAGCTGTTTTTT. Its translation: CASSLSGRDSGELFF. V usage is TRBV5-1 and J usage is TRBJ2-2; 10 bases are shared with TRBD2. CDR3 size: 15 residues. Germline CDR1 is SGHRS and CDR2 is YFSETQ. V lost 1 base, J lost 6 bases, and 3 bases stayed unmatched.

The rearrangement uses TRBV10-3 and TRBJ2-1; 8 positions agree with TRBD1. The CDR3 is 14 amino acids. In germline, CDR1 is ENHRY, CDR2 SYGVKD. V trimming: 10 bases; J trimming: 8 bases; junction bases outside the gene matches: 13. CDR3 protein: CASRGTGGLDEQFF. The CDR3 nucleotides are TGTGCCAGCAGAGGGACAGGAGGCCTCGATGAGCAGTTCTTC.

In this sample, this clone turned up once. In the same sample, other DNA sequences code for this CDR3. The chain is built from TRBV5-1 and TRBJ2-5; D is ambiguous. In germline, CDR1 is SGHRS, CDR2 YFSETQ. The CDR3 has 14 amino acids. Trimming cost V 0 bases and J 1 base, with 7 bases left between them. In nucleotides, the CDR3 is TGCGCCAGCAGCTTGGCCGGTCCCCAAGAGACCCAGTACTTC. Translating it yields CASSLAGPQETQYF.

The V call is TRBV6-5, the J call TRBJ1-5, with a weak D call TRBD1 (6 bases). V was cut by 6 bases and J by 0 bases, with 12 bases left in between. Looked up from germline, CDR1 is MNHEY and CDR2 is SVGAGI. This CDR3 has 15 amino acids. CDR3 DNA: TGTGCCAGCAGGGGGACACCTTATAGCAATCAGCCCCAGCATTTT. Translation: CASRGTPYSNQPQHF.

The chain employs TRBV2 and TRBJ1-1; no clear D gene. Germline CDR1 and CDR2: SNHLY and FYNNEI. The CDR3 loop spans 12 amino acids. The V gene lost 11 bases and the J gene lost 5 bases, with 15 bases spanning the gap. Here the CDR3 reads CAGSISGTEAFF. In DNA form, the CDR3 reads TGTGCCGGATCAATCTCCGGGACTGAAGCTTTCTTT.

This chain connects TRBV11-3 to TRBJ2-1, with D perhaps TRBD1 (6 bases). The germline V gene has CDR1 SGHNT and CDR2 YENEEA. This CDR3 has 13 amino acids. Trimming left V 4 bases short and J 10 bases short, with 14 bases between. The CDR3 is CASSSTGIREQFF. In DNA, the CDR3 is TGTGCCAGCAGCTCAACAGGGATTAGGGAGCAGTTCTTC.

The chain uses TRBV7-6 and TRBJ2-2; D unresolved. Trimming cost V 1 base and J 1 base, with 7 bases left between them. CDR1 and CDR2 from the germline V gene are SGHVS and FNYEAQ. The CDR3 covers 15 residues. CDR3 residues: CASSLGGQNTGELFF. The CDR3 DNA reads as TGTGCCAGCAGCTTAGGTGGGCAGAACACCGGGGAGCTGTTTTTT.

V and J are TRBV7-9 and TRBJ1-2; 7 nucleotides align to TRBD1. The germline CDR1 and CDR2 sequences are SEHNR and FQNEAQ (reference sequence). The CDR3 extends over 13 amino acids. Unmatched junction bases numbered 4, after V lost 4 bases and J lost 5 bases. The CDR3 nucleotides are TGTGCCAGCAGCTCGGGACAGTTATATGGCTACACCTTC. Its protein product is CASSSGQLYGYTF.

The chain is built from TRBV6-1 and TRBJ1-1; D is unclear. V was cut by 3 bases and J by 1 base, with 9 bases left in between. Germline CDR1 MNHNS, CDR2 SASEGT. There are 14 residues in the CDR3. Here the CDR3 DNA reads TGTGCCAGCAGTGACTTCTCAGGGAACACTGAAGCTTTCTTT. Encoded protein: CASSDFSGNTEAFF.

The V gene is TRBV18, the J gene TRBJ2-3; 14 bases fit TRBD2. Germline values: CDR1 KGHSH, CDR2 LQKENI. V lost 3 bases, J lost 3 bases, and 5 bases stayed unmatched. The CDR3 covers 17 residues. The CDR3 sequence: CASSPRGLAGGTDTQYF. CDR3 coding DNA: TGTGCCAGCTCACCGCGTGGACTAGCGGGAGGAACAGATACGCAGTATTTT.

The chain combines TRBV6-5 with TRBJ2-3, with D perhaps assigned TRBD1 or TRBD2 (6 bases each). V gave up 8 bases and J gave up 4 bases, with 16 bases separating them. Germline CDR1 is MNHEY and CDR2 is SVGAGI. This CDR3 is built from 14 residues. For the CDR3, the DNA is TGTGCCAGCCGGAGGGGGACGGGGGCAGATACGCAGTATTTT. Translated, it gives CASRRGTGADTQYF.

V is TRBV5-1 and J is TRBJ2-7; 14 positions agree with TRBD2. Germline V gives CDR1 SGHRS, CDR2 YFSETQ. The CDR3 contains 15 residues. V lost 4 bases to trimming and J lost 6 bases; unmatched junction nucleotides: 6. This chain's CDR3 is CASSPGLAGVFEQYF. In DNA, the CDR3 is TGCGCCAGCAGCCCGGGACTAGCGGGAGTGTTCGAGCAGTACTTC.

This clone was found once. The chain carries TRBV27 and TRBJ2-1; 9 bases agree with TRBD1. CDR3 length: 17 amino acids. V dropped 6 bases and J dropped 10; count of bases not matched to a gene: 19. Germline V gives CDR1 MNHEY, CDR2 SMNVEV (reference sequence). The DNA of the CDR3 is TGTGCCAGCAGGAAGAAGGGAGGGACAGGGCGCGCCGCCGAGCAGTTCTTC. It codes for CASRKKGGTGRAAEQFF.

The chain combines TRBV5-6 with TRBJ2-6, with no clear D. V lost 7 bases, J lost 0 bases, and 11 bases lay in between. The CDR3 totals 15 residues. CDR1 is SGHDT and CDR2 is YYEEEE in the germline V gene. CDR3 in DNA: TGTGCCAGCGGATCAGGTATCTCTGGGGCCAACGTCCTGACTTTC. This translates into CASGSGISGANVLTF.

The chain carries TRBV4-3 and TRBJ2-2; a weak D match, TRBD2 (6 bases). Per the germline V gene, CDR1 is LGHNA and CDR2 is YSLEER. The V gene lost 4 bases and the J gene lost 0 bases, with 12 bases spanning the gap. This CDR3 region has 16 residues. CDR3 DNA: TGCGCCAGCAGCCCCTTGGCGGGACCGAACACCGGGGAGCTGTTTTTT. The encoded protein is CASSPLAGPNTGELFF.